The 18 T cell receptor beta chains in this list originate from one sample, sequenced in a study of T cell clonotyping in hematopoietic cell transplantation. Assay used: immunoSEQ multiplex PCR; TCRdb lists only in-frame clones, some missing. The data contain approximately 14,000 clones, less than 98% of them seen just once; the ten biggest clones take up around 4.2%. The material sequenced was peripheral blood mononuclear cells, taken 30 days after allogeneic stem cell transplant. The receptors shown here come from a female patient in her forties or fifties who had an allogeneic stem cell transplant from an unrelated donor, so T cells may come from the graft donor. Some clones in this sample may be carry-over from other donors' samples.

The V and J genes are TRBV6-1 and TRBJ1-5; D ambiguous. Germline V gene lookup returns CDR1 MNHNS and CDR2 SASEGT. This CDR3 region has 13 residues. The V and J ends lost 9 bases and 2 bases respectively, with 11 bases between them. CDR3 region: CASGIVGNQPQHF. In DNA, the CDR3 is TGTGCCAGTGGGATAGTGGGCAATCAGCCCCAGCATTTT.

J is TRBJ2-7 and V is TRBV19, with 7 bases fitting TRBD2. Per the germline V gene, CDR1 is LNHDA and CDR2 is SQIVND (reference sequence). V lost 5 bases and J lost 3; bases outside the gene matches: 10. The CDR3 covers 15 residues. For the CDR3, the DNA is TGTGCCAGTAGTGCATCAGGACCGGGGGGCTACGAGCAGTACTTC. Its translation is CASSASGPGGYEQYF.

The J gene is TRBJ2-5, the V gene TRBV7-6; D is perhaps TRBD1 (6 bases). Trimming removed 2 bases at V and 5 bases at J, with 12 bases between. The CDR3 is made up of 14 amino acids. The germline V gene has CDR1 SGHVS and CDR2 FNYEAQ. CDR3 coding DNA: TGTGCCAGCAGCTTACTACAGGGTTCCGAGACCCAGTACTTC. It is translated as CASSLLQGSETQYF. Full variable domain (remainder filled in from reference TRBV7-6 and TRBJ2-5): GAGVSQSPRYKVTKRGQDVALRCDPISGHVSLYWYRQALGQGPEFLTYFNYEAQQDKSGLPNDRFSAERPEGSISTLTIQRTEQRDSAMYRCASSLLQGSETQYFGPGTRLLVL.

The chain joins TRBV30 to TRBJ2-4; 7 nucleotides line up with TRBD1. The germline CDR1 and CDR2 sequences are GTSNPN and SVGIG (reference sequence). Trimming at V came to 5 bases and at J to 7 bases, leaving 5 bases not matched to a gene. CDR3 size: 12 residues. DNA of the CDR3: TGTGCCTGGGGACAGGTAGGGAACATTCAGTACTTC. Translating gives CAWGQVGNIQYF.

V is TRBV5-1 and J is TRBJ2-7, with TRBD2 matching 7 bases. This CDR3 spans 14 amino acids. Looked up from germline, CDR1 is SGHRS and CDR2 is YFSETQ. V was clipped by 5 bases and J by 2 bases; unmatched bases: 7. For the CDR3, the DNA is TGCGCCAGCAGACCGACTAGCCTCACCTACGAGCAGTACTTC. It translates to CASRPTSLTYEQYF.

V and J are TRBV5-6 and TRBJ1-2; 7 positions agree with TRBD1. The CDR3 has 13 residues. Germline-derived CDR1 and CDR2 are SGHDT and YYEEEE. Trimming took 4 bases from V and 6 from J; bases not matched to a gene: 6. This CDR3 reads CASSPTGLHGYTF. In DNA, the CDR3 is TGTGCCAGCAGCCCGACAGGGCTTCATGGCTACACCTTC.

The V gene is TRBV5-6, the J gene TRBJ1-2; 9 nucleotides align to TRBD1. Germline V lookup: CDR1 SGHDT, CDR2 YYEEEE. Germline trimming cut 4 bases from V and 8 bases from J; bases unmatched to any gene: 6. The CDR3 is 13 residues long. CDR3 DNA sequence: TGTGCCAGCAGCCACACAGGGACAGGGGGCTACACCTTC. Amino acids: CASSHTGTGGYTF. The full variable domain, with the rest looked up from reference TRBV5-6 and TRBJ1-2, is DAGVTQSPTHLIKTRGQQVTLRCSPKSGHDTVSWYQQALGQGPQFIFQYYEEEERQRGNFPDRFSGHQFPNYSSELNVNALLLGDSALYLCASSHTGTGGYTFGSGTRLTVV.

The chain links TRBV27 to TRBJ2-7; D uncertain. This CDR3 spans 12 amino acids. The ends were cut back, 6 bases at V and 0 bases at J, with 6 bases in the middle. From germline, CDR1 is MNHEY and CDR2 SMNVEV (reference sequence). In DNA, the CDR3 is TGTGCCAGCAGCTCCCACTCCTACGAGCAGTACTTC. Translating gives CASSSHSYEQYF.

This sequence joins TRBV30 and TRBJ2-7; D uncertain. V was trimmed by 0 bases and J by 3 bases, leaving 9 bases between them. This CDR3 is 13 amino acids long. Per the germline V gene, CDR1 is GTSNPN and CDR2 is SVGIG (reference sequence). The DNA for the CDR3 is TGTGCCTGGAGTGTAGGACGGAACTACGAGCAGTACTTC. This sequence encodes CAWSVGRNYEQYF.

The rearrangement joins TRBV4-1 to TRBJ1-5; D unclear. Between the trimmed V and J ends, which lost 2 bases and 2 bases, there was a span of 10 bases. The CDR3 extends over 15 amino acids. CDR1 and CDR2 from the germline V gene are MGHRA and YSYEKL. The CDR3 nucleotides read TGCGCCAGCAGCCAATGGGGAGGCGGCAATCAGCCCCAGCATTTT. Its translation is CASSQWGGGNQPQHF.

The chain carries TRBV4-1 and TRBJ1-5; D perhaps matches TRBD1 (6 bases). CDR1 is MGHRA and CDR2 is YSYEKL in the germline V gene. The V end lost 1 base, the J end lost 3 bases, and 22 bases lay between the germline ends. The CDR3 contains 19 residues. The CDR3 region has the DNA TGCGCCAGCAGCCAAGCCGGAGTACAGGGTTATTCCACCAATCAGCCCCAGCATTTT. Translation: CASSQAGVQGYSTNQPQHF.

The chain recombines TRBV7-3 with TRBJ2-1; 8 nucleotides agree with TRBD2. This CDR3 comprises 15 residues. V trimming: 4 bases; J trimming: 5 bases; junction bases outside the gene matches: 7. Germline loops: CDR1 SGHTA, CDR2 FQGTGA. CDR3 in DNA: TGTGCCAGCAGCTCCGCTAGCGGGCGAAACAATGAGCAGTTCTTC. Translation: CASSSASGRNNEQFF. The complete variable domain, with remaining parts taken from reference TRBV7-3 and TRBJ2-1, reads GAGVSQTPSNKVTEKGKYVELRCDPISGHTALYWYRQSLGQGPEFLIYFQGTGAADDSGLPNDRFFAVRPEGSVSTLKIQRTERGDSAVYLCASSSASGRNNEQFFGPGTRLTVL.

This clone came up once. This chain joins TRBV30 and TRBJ1-1; no clear D. The CDR3 is 11 amino acids. The V gene's germline CDR1 is GTSNPN and CDR2 SVGIG (reference sequence). Trimming took 5 bases from V and 5 from J, leaving 9 bases between them. This CDR3 is CAWATVTEAFF. In DNA form, the CDR3 reads TGTGCCTGGGCCACAGTAACTGAAGCTTTCTTT.

Only one count was recorded for this clone. This chain uses TRBV19 with TRBJ2-7; 8 bases fit TRBD1. The CDR3 is made up of 14 amino acids. Trimming took 1 base from V and 1 from J; bases not matched to a gene: 0. Germline V gives CDR1 LNHDA, CDR2 SQIVND (reference sequence). This CDR3 reads CASSIGTGSYEQYF. CDR3 coding DNA: TGTGCCAGTAGTATAGGGACAGGGTCCTACGAGCAGTACTTC. Drawing the rest from reference TRBV19 and TRBJ2-7, the complete variable domain is DGGITQSPKYLFRKEGQNVTLSCEQNLNHDAMYWYRQDPGQGLRLIYYSQIVNDFQKGDIAEGYSVSREKKESFPLTVTSAQKNPTAFYLCASSIGTGSYEQYFGPGTRLTVT.

The rearrangement joins TRBV19 to TRBJ1-1; D may be TRBD1 (6 bases). The V gene lost 5 bases and the J gene lost 3 bases, with 13 bases spanning the gap. Per the germline V gene, CDR1 is LNHDA and CDR2 is SQIVND (reference sequence). CDR3 length: 14 amino acids. The CDR3 region is CASSFGGSHTEAFF. The CDR3 nucleotides read TGTGCCAGTAGTTTCGGGGGCTCTCACACTGAAGCTTTCTTT.

In its sample, this clone was seen once. J is TRBJ2-5 and V is TRBV30, with 8 positions matching TRBD2. Germline V gives CDR1 GTSNPN, CDR2 SVGIG (reference sequence). The ends lost 1 base at V and 5 bases at J; junction bases unmatched: 9. The CDR3 is made up of 15 amino acids. The DNA of the CDR3 is TGTGCCTGGAGTGCATTTGGCGGGGGGAGGGAGACCCAGTACTTC. Encoded protein: CAWSAFGGGRETQYF.

The chain uses TRBV5-1 and TRBJ1-1; 9 bases are shared with TRBD1. Germline V gene sequence: CDR1 SGHRS, CDR2 YFSETQ. This CDR3 spans 15 amino acids. Trimming removed 0 bases from V and 1 base from J; junction bases left unmatched: 1. The CDR3 DNA follows: TGCGCCAGCAGCTTGGCGGGACAGGGGAACACTGAAGCTTTCTTT. Translation gives CASSLAGQGNTEAFF.

This chain connects TRBV10-3 to TRBJ2-7; D gene unclear. The CDR3 is 12 residues long. Germline-derived CDR1 and CDR2 are ENHRY and SYGVKD. The V end lost 7 bases, the J end lost 1 base, and 8 bases lay between the germline ends. CDR3 sequence reads: CAINDRSYEQYF. Here the CDR3 DNA reads TGTGCCATCAACGACCGGTCCTACGAGCAGTACTTC.